This TCR beta chain was observed in a study of blood T cell repertoires in COVID-19. This clone appeared a few times. Germline V gene data show CDR1 as LGHDT and CDR2 as YNNKEL (reference sequence). The CDR3 length is 13 residues. Trimming took 4 bases from V and 6 from J, leaving 11 bases between them. Authors' processing steps: Estimation of nucleated cell counts relied on the amplification of reference gene primers. The assay was immunoSEQ multiplex PCR, and TCRdb's table has in-frame clones only and misses some. V, J and clone size were drawn from that table, and D and trimming were deduced from the DNA. The sample contains under 250,000 clones, around 86% of which appear only once.

The source material was peripheral blood. This receptor was identified in a woman aged 55-75 years who had recovered from COVID-19. This chain connects TRBV3-1 (or the pseudogene TRBV3-2) to TRBJ2-3, with D unclear. CDR3 loop: CASSLPAADTQYF. DNA of the CDR3: TGTGCCAGCAGCCTTCCAGCAGCGGATACGCAGTATTTT.